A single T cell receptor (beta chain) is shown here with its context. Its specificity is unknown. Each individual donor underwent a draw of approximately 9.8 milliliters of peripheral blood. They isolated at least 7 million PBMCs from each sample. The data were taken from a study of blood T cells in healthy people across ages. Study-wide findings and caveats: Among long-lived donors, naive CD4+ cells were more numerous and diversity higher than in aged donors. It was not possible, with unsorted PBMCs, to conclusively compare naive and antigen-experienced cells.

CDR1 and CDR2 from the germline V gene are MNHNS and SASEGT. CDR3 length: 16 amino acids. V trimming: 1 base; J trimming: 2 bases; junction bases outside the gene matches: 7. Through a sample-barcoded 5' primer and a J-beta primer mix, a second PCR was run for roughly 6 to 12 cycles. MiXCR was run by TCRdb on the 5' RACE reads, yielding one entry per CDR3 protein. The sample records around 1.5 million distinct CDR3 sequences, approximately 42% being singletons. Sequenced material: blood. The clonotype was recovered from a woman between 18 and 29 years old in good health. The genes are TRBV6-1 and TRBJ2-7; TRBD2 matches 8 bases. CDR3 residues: CASSEGGGGPTYEQYF. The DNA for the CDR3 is TGTGCCAGCAGTGAAGGTGGCGGGGGGCCGACCTACGAGCAGTACTTC.